This record concerns one T cell receptor beta chain sequence. Its antigen is as yet unknown. Germline V gene data show CDR1 as MNHEY and CDR2 as SMNVEV (reference sequence). This CDR3 has 16 residues. The V and J ends lost 1 base and 3 bases, in that order; junction bases with no gene match: 3. These data belong to a study of Ad26.COV2.S vaccination and SARS-CoV-2 variants. Across the whole study: Donor was assigned to the Ad26.COV2.S arm of trial COV1001. Intramuscularly, Ad26.COV2.S was given either once or twice, 56 days apart. Findings and limits, study-wide: From the TCR breadth and depth analyses, total T cell responses may have been underestimated.

Some clones are missing from TCRdb's copy, which holds only in-frame ones; the method was immunoSEQ multiplex PCR. The sample holds 300,000 to 400,000 clones; more than 85% are singletons and the top ten take approximately 5%. As for treatment: about 20 received Ad26.COV2.S at low or high dose, single or two shots; about five received placebo; per-sample allocation not given. Samples came from day 63 after the first vaccine or placebo injection. Wuhan-strain SARS-CoV-2 spike was expressed by the Ad26 vector that made up the vaccine. This specimen was peripheral blood, taken in a trial of Ad26.COV2.S vaccine versus placebo. The TCR sequence derives from a person between 18 and 65 years old who received the Ad26.COV2.S COVID-19 vaccine or a placebo. The chain links TRBV27 to TRBJ2-2; 9 bases are shared with TRBD2. The CDR3, as DNA: TGTGCCAGCAGTTTATTAGCGGGGGTGGACACCGGGGAGCTGTTTTTT. This gives the protein CASSLLAGVDTGELFF.